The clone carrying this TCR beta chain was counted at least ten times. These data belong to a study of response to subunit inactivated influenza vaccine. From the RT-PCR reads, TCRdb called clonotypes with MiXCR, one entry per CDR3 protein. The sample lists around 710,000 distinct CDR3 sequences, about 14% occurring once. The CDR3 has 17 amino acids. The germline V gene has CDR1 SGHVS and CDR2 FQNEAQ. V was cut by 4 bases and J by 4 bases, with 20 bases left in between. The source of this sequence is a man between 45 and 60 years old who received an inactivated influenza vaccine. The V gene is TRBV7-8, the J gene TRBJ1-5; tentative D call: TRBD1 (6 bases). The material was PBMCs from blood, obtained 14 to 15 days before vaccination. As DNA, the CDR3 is TGTGCCAGCAGCTGGGGGGCAGCTACCATCCCGAATCAGCCCCAGCATTTT. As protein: CASSWGAATIPNQPQHF.